This entry lists 24 T cell receptor beta chains sequenced from one sample in a study of blood T cell repertoires in COVID-19. Only in-frame clones appear in the TCRdb table, and some are missing; sequencing was by immunoSEQ multiplex PCR. The sample carries 260,000 or so clones, around 90% recorded once. Sequenced material: peripheral blood. The receptors originated from a human donor in a cohort sampled during active COVID-19.

This chain connects TRBV5-1 to TRBJ1-2, with a tentative D call TRBD1 (6 bases). CDR1 and CDR2 from the germline V gene are SGHRS and YFSETQ. Trimming took off 2 bases at V and 6 bases at J, with 11 bases between the two ends. This CDR3 comprises 13 residues. CDR3 amino acids: CASSFQQGDGYTF. Here the CDR3 DNA reads TGCGCCAGCAGCTTCCAACAGGGTGATGGCTACACCTTC. The variable domain in full, completed from reference TRBV5-1 and TRBJ1-2, reads KAGVTQTPRYLIKTRGQQVTLSCSPISGHRSVSWYQQTPGQGLQFLFEYFSETQRNKGNFPGRFSGRQFSNSRSEMNVSTLELGDSALYLCASSFQQGDGYTFGSGTRLTVV.

V gene TRBV6-2 or TRBV6-3 combines with J gene TRBJ2-1; TRBD2 matches 12 bases. Germline CDR1 MNHEY, CDR2 SVGEGT. The trim removed 2 bases at V and 2 bases at J, leaving 4 bases unmatched. The CDR3 is 17 amino acids. CDR3 nucleotides: TGTGCCAGCAGTTACCGGCTAGCGGGGGGGCCCTACAATGAGCAGTTCTTC. Its translation is CASSYRLAGGPYNEQFF.

This clone was detected only once. The chain joins TRBV11-1 to TRBJ2-4; D remains ambiguous. V lost 1 base and J lost 0, with 4 bases in between. Germline V CDR1 and CDR2: SGHAT, FQDESV (reference sequence). The CDR3 loop spans 14 amino acids. In DNA, the CDR3 is TGTGCCAGCAGCTTAGACATAGCCAAAAACATTCAGTACTTC. Translation gives CASSLDIAKNIQYF. The variable domain in full, completed from reference TRBV11-1 and TRBJ2-4, reads EAEVAQSPRYKITEKSQAVAFWCDPISGHATLYWYRQILGQGPELLVQFQDESVVDDSQLPKDRFSAERLKGVDSTLKIQPAELGDSAMYLCASSLDIAKNIQYFGAGTRLSVL.

In its sample, this clone was seen a few times. This chain joins TRBV4-3 and TRBJ2-7; 9 nucleotides agree with TRBD1. Germline trimming cut 2 bases from V and 1 base from J; bases unmatched to any gene: 3. This CDR3 is built from 15 residues. CDR1 is LGHNA and CDR2 is YSLEER in the germline V gene. The CDR3 reads CASSQFGTGSYEQYF. The CDR3 DNA sequence: TGCGCCAGCAGCCAATTCGGGACAGGGTCCTACGAGCAGTACTTC.

The V gene is TRBV7-3, the J gene TRBJ1-1; D call uncertain. This CDR3 is built from 16 residues. Germline values: CDR1 SGHTA, CDR2 FQGTGA. V shed 1 base and J shed 4 bases, with 16 bases lying between them. CDR3 sequence (DNA): TGTGCCAGCAGCTTAAAGTCTCCGCAGGTGCTCACTGAAGCTTTCTTT. As protein: CASSLKSPQVLTEAFF.

This chain joins TRBV7-2 and TRBJ2-7; 11 bases fit TRBD2. Losses at the gene ends were 4 bases for V and 3 bases for J; bases not matched to a gene: 5. The germline gives CDR1 SGHTA, CDR2 FQGNSA. This CDR3 is built from 15 residues. The CDR3 here is CASSYGLAGLYEQYF. CDR3 coding DNA: TGTGCCAGCAGCTACGGACTAGCGGGCCTCTACGAGCAGTACTTC.

This rearrangement joins TRBV7-2 to TRBJ2-3; a possible D gene is TRBD2 (5 bases). The V end lost 4 bases, the J end lost 2 bases, and 19 bases lay between the germline ends. The CDR3 loop spans 17 amino acids. Germline CDR1 reads SGHTA; CDR2 reads FQGNSA. The CDR3 DNA is TGTGCCAGCAGCTCCACGACTCTGAGCGGTTACACAGATACGCAGTATTTT. It translates to CASSSTTLSGYTDTQYF.

J is TRBJ2-7 and V is TRBV30; D is perhaps TRBD1 (6 bases). Germline V gene data show CDR1 as GTSNPN and CDR2 as SVGIG (reference sequence). The germline V and J ends were trimmed by 5 bases and 3 bases, with 8 bases remaining between them. This CDR3 has 11 residues. Here the CDR3 reads CAWLQGYEQYF. CDR3 bases: TGTGCCTGGCTACAGGGCTACGAGCAGTACTTC.

The chain recombines TRBV5-1 with TRBJ2-1; 11 nucleotides line up with TRBD2. The CDR3 runs 18 residues. With V trimmed by 4 bases and J by 0 bases, 9 bases remained unmatched. Germline assignment: CDR1 SGHRS and CDR2 YFSETQ. CDR3 sequence (DNA): TGCGCCAGCAGCCCACTAGCGGGGGCTATGAGCTCCTACAATGAGCAGTTCTTC. Translated, it gives CASSPLAGAMSSYNEQFF.

This sequence joins TRBV4-1 and TRBJ2-3; 7 bases are shared with TRBD2. This CDR3 is 17 amino acids long. Trimming took 0 bases from V and 1 from J; bases not matched to a gene: 7. In germline, CDR1 is MGHRA, CDR2 YSYEKL. The CDR3 nucleotides read TGCGCCAGCAGCCAAGACCTGGCGGGAGCGGGCACAGATACGCAGTATTTT. Translation: CASSQDLAGAGTDTQYF.

This clone was recorded once. This rearrangement joins TRBV19 to TRBJ2-3, with D possibly being TRBD2 (6 bases). Germline CDR1 reads LNHDA; CDR2 reads SQIVND (reference sequence). The CDR3 covers 17 residues. Trimming pared 5 bases from V and 4 bases from J, leaving 22 bases between. The CDR3 nucleotides read TGTGCCAGTAGTCCCGGTATGACAGCCGGAGGGGCAGATACGCAGTATTTT. This codes for CASSPGMTAGGADTQYF.

In its sample, this clone was seen once. This rearrangement joins TRBV6-4 to TRBJ2-5, with 9 bases fitting TRBD2. J was trimmed by 5 bases and V by 0 bases; bases with no gene match: 19. The CDR3 consists of 20 residues. Germline values: CDR1 MRHNA, CDR2 SNTAGT. The CDR3 DNA is TGTGCCAGCAGTGACTCGAGACTAGCGGTTAACCCCCCCCCTTGGGAGACCCAGTACTTC. It translates to CASSDSRLAVNPPPWETQYF.

The chain employs TRBV19 and TRBJ1-2; no firm D call. The CDR3 length is 15 residues. Trimming cost V 7 bases and J 4 bases, with 19 bases left between them. CDR1 is LNHDA and CDR2 is SQIVND in the germline V gene (reference sequence). The CDR3 region is CASIPTPASGYGYTF. In DNA form, the CDR3 reads TGTGCCAGTATCCCAACCCCAGCCTCGGGCTATGGCTACACCTTC.

The V gene is TRBV27, the J gene TRBJ2-7; a weak D match, TRBD2 (5 bases). The CDR3 is 13 amino acids. V shed 6 bases and J shed 6 bases, with 15 bases lying between them. Per germline, CDR1 MNHEY and CDR2 SMNVEV (reference sequence). Here the CDR3 reads CASSPFRGTEQYF. In DNA, the CDR3 is TGTGCCAGCAGCCCTTTCCGGGGTACCGAGCAGTACTTC.

This chain's CDR3 is CASSHPGLAGAEQYF. CDR3 coding DNA: TGTGCCAGCAGCCACCCGGGACTAGCGGGAGCTGAGCAGTACTTC. V gene TRBV11-2 combines with J gene TRBJ2-7; TRBD2 matches 14 bases. In germline, CDR1 is SGHAT, CDR2 FQNNGV. The V and J ends lost 5 bases and 7 bases, in that order; junction bases with no gene match: 7. The CDR3 sequence is 15 residues long. The full variable domain, completed using reference TRBV11-2 and TRBJ2-7, is EAGVAQSPRYKIIEKRQSVAFWCNPISGHATLYWYQQILGQGPKLLIQFQNNGVVDDSQLPKDRFSAERLKGVDSTLKIQPAKLEDSAVYLCASSHPGLAGAEQYFGPGTRLTVT.

This chain joins TRBV5-1 and TRBJ2-7; 7 bases are a match to TRBD1. The CDR3 is made up of 16 amino acids. Unmatched junction bases numbered 13, after V lost 3 bases and J lost 4 bases. Germline CDR1 is SGHRS and CDR2 is YFSETQ. CDR3 sequence (DNA): TGCGCCAGCAGCTCACCCTTAGGACAGGTTCGATACGAGCAGTACTTC. Translated: CASSSPLGQVRYEQYF.

This clone was seen once. The rearrangement links TRBV24-1 to TRBJ1-1; the D gene is possibly TRBD1 (6 bases). Looked up from germline, CDR1 is KGHDR and CDR2 is SFDVKD. The ends were cut back, 1 base at V and 3 bases at J, with 8 bases in the middle. The CDR3 length is 14 residues. In DNA form, the CDR3 reads TGTGCCACCAGTGATTTCAGGGGAGACACTGAAGCTTTCTTT. Translated, it gives CATSDFRGDTEAFF.

The chain recombines TRBV7-2 with TRBJ1-3; tentative D call: TRBD1 (5 bases). V lost 4 bases to trimming and J lost 0 bases, with 13 bases between them. Germline V lookup: CDR1 SGHTA, CDR2 FQGNSA. The CDR3 consists of 16 residues. The CDR3 spells CASSSGQPSSGNTIYF. The CDR3 region has the DNA TGTGCCAGCAGCTCAGGACAACCGAGCTCTGGAAACACCATATATTTT.

The chain is built from TRBV6-2 or TRBV6-3 and TRBJ2-7; D ambiguous. V was shortened by 2 bases and J by 6 bases, with 14 bases between the two germline ends. In germline, CDR1 is MNHEY, CDR2 SVGEGT. The CDR3 is 14 amino acids. The DNA of the CDR3 is TGTGCCAGCAGTTACCCCGCTAGGTTTCGCGAGCAGTACTTC. It yields the protein CASSYPARFREQYF.

The chain combines TRBV10-3 with TRBJ1-3; 7 bases align to TRBD1. The CDR3 has 11 amino acids. CDR1 is ENHRY and CDR2 is SYGVKD in the germline V gene. V lost 4 bases, J lost 11 bases, and 2 bases stayed unmatched. The CDR3 DNA follows: TGTGCCATCAGTGCAACAGGGGCCATATATTTT. Translated, it gives CAISATGAIYF.

This chain connects TRBV5-1 to TRBJ1-2; TRBD1 agrees at 7 bases. The trim removed 4 bases at V and 2 bases at J, leaving 8 bases unmatched. CDR1 and CDR2 from the germline V gene are SGHRS and YFSETQ. The CDR3 is 15 residues long. CDR3 amino acids: CASSRSRDSNYGYTF. Here the CDR3 DNA reads TGCGCCAGCAGCCGCTCCAGGGACAGCAACTATGGCTACACCTTC. The complete variable domain, with remaining parts taken from reference TRBV5-1 and TRBJ1-2, reads KAGVTQTPRYLIKTRGQQVTLSCSPISGHRSVSWYQQTPGQGLQFLFEYFSETQRNKGNFPGRFSGRQFSNSRSEMNVSTLELGDSALYLCASSRSRDSNYGYTFGSGTRLTVV.

This clone was seen once. The chain carries TRBV27 and TRBJ1-1; the D is unclear. The V gene's germline CDR1 is MNHEY and CDR2 SMNVEV (reference sequence). V was trimmed by 3 bases and J by 0 bases, leaving 23 bases between them. This CDR3 spans 19 amino acids. DNA for the CDR3: TGTGCCAGCAGTTTTCCTCCCAGGACTGAGCGTCGGATGAACACTGAAGCTTTCTTT. Its protein is CASSFPPRTERRMNTEAFF.

The CDR3 loop reads CSVGRGNQPQHF. CDR3 in DNA: TGCAGCGTTGGCAGGGGCAATCAGCCCCAGCATTTT. The genes are TRBV29-1 and TRBJ1-5; D perhaps matches TRBD1 (5 bases). Trimming took 4 bases from V and 2 from J, leaving 6 bases between them. In germline, CDR1 is SQVTM, CDR2 ANQGSEA. This CDR3 has 12 residues.

The chain links TRBV7-2 to TRBJ2-7, with D maybe TRBD2 (6 bases). Trimming left V 6 bases short and J 2 bases short, with 8 bases between. Germline V gene data show CDR1 as SGHTA and CDR2 as FQGNSA. The CDR3 length is 12 residues. In DNA, the CDR3 is TGTGCCAGCAGGGGACTCACCTACGAGCAGTACTTC. Protein: CASRGLTYEQYF. The full variable domain, in which reference TRBV7-2 and TRBJ2-7 provide the parts outside the CDR3, is GAGVSQSPSNKVTEKGKDVELRCDPISGHTALYWYRQSLGQGLEFLIYFQGNSAPDKSGLPSDRFSAERTGGSVSTLTIQRTQQEDSAVYLCASRGLTYEQYFGPGTRLTVT.